Listed below are T cell receptor beta chains from one sample, sequenced in a study of shared clonotypes between healthy human individuals. Using immunoSEQ multiplex PCR, the repertoire was profiled, and TCRdb retains in-frame clones only, with some absent. The data contain under 850,000 clones, 85% to 95% of them singletons. Sequenced sample: naive CD8+ T cells sorted from blood. The receptors shown here come from a man in his thirties or forties in good health. Each CDR3 is given with its conserved first and last residue. A D gene is named only where the DNA matches it firmly. Clone size is shown for a subset of rows, as once, few, many or a class of expanded clone.

j_call: TRBJ1-1
d_call: TRBD1
clone_size: .
v_call: TRBV5-4
cdr3_nt: TGTGCCAGCAGCTTGGGACAGGGGGGGGTCGACACTGAAGCTTTCTTT
cdr3_aa: CASSLGQGGVDTEAFF

j_call: TRBJ2-1
d_call: TRBD2
clone_size: .
v_call: TRBV27
cdr3_nt: TGTGCCAGCAGTTTAGCGGGAGGATCCAGAGAGCAGTTCTTC
cdr3_aa: CASSLAGGSREQFF

j_call: TRBJ2-7
d_call: TRBD2
clone_size: .
v_call: TRBV11-2
cdr3_nt: TGTGCCAGCAGCTCCCTAGCGGGAGGGCCGTACGAGCAGTACTTC
cdr3_aa: CASSSLAGGPYEQYF

j_call: TRBJ2-1
d_call: TRBD1
clone_size: .
v_call: TRBV25-1
cdr3_nt: TGTGCCAGCAGTGAATTGCGGACAGGGGGCAGCGGGAATGAGCAGTTCTTC
cdr3_aa: CASSELRTGGSGNEQFF

j_call: TRBJ2-1
d_call: .
clone_size: .
v_call: TRBV7-8
cdr3_nt: TGTGCCAGCAGCTCCTATTTCTTTGAGCAGTTCTTC
cdr3_aa: CASSSYFFEQFF

j_call: TRBJ2-1
d_call: .
clone_size: .
v_call: TRBV10-3
cdr3_nt: TGTGCCATCAGTGAGTCCCCCAGCGACAATGAGCAGTTCTTC
cdr3_aa: CAISESPSDNEQFF

j_call: TRBJ2-1
d_call: .
clone_size: once
v_call: TRBV19
cdr3_nt: TGTGCCAGTAGTCTCCGACAGGTCCCCTACAATGAGCAGTTCTTC
cdr3_aa: CASSLRQVPYNEQFF

j_call: TRBJ2-3
d_call: .
clone_size: .
v_call: TRBV19
cdr3_nt: TGTGCCAGTACCCAAACTAGCACAGATACGCAGTATTTT
cdr3_aa: CASTQTSTDTQYF

j_call: TRBJ2-7
d_call: .
clone_size: .
v_call: TRBV27
cdr3_nt: TGTGCCATCCTCTACGAGCAGTACTTC
cdr3_aa: CAILYEQYF

j_call: TRBJ2-3
d_call: .
clone_size: .
v_call: TRBV11-2
cdr3_nt: TGTGCCAGCAGCTTAGATAGAGCCGTCCCCGCAGATACGCAGTATTTT
cdr3_aa: CASSLDRAVPADTQYF

j_call: TRBJ1-1
d_call: .
clone_size: .
v_call: TRBV6-6
cdr3_nt: TGTGCCAGCACCTCTCTTGGGGGGAACACTGAAGCTTTCTTT
cdr3_aa: CASTSLGGNTEAFF

j_call: TRBJ2-1
d_call: .
clone_size: .
v_call: TRBV28
cdr3_nt: TGTGCCAGCAGTTTTGAGGTGACAGTCTACAATGAGCAGTTCTTC
cdr3_aa: CASSFEVTVYNEQFF

j_call: TRBJ2-1
d_call: TRBD2
clone_size: .
v_call: TRBV15
cdr3_nt: TGTGCCACCAAGAAGCGGGAGGGCCTTCACAATGAGCAGTTCTTC
cdr3_aa: CATKKREGLHNEQFF

j_call: TRBJ1-5
d_call: .
clone_size: .
v_call: TRBV25-1
cdr3_nt: TGTGCCAGCAGTCCTAGAGAAAATCAGCCCCAGCATTTT
cdr3_aa: CASSPRENQPQHF

j_call: TRBJ2-7
d_call: TRBD2
clone_size: .
v_call: TRBV6-5
cdr3_nt: TGTGCCAGCAGTTACTCGCCGGGACTAGCCTACGAGCAGTACTTC
cdr3_aa: CASSYSPGLAYEQYF

j_call: TRBJ2-7
d_call: .
clone_size: .
v_call: TRBV27
cdr3_nt: TGTGCCAGCAGTGCCAATGGGGGCCAAACTTTCTACGAGCAGTACTTC
cdr3_aa: CASSANGGQTFYEQYF

j_call: TRBJ2-1
d_call: .
clone_size: .
v_call: TRBV4-1
cdr3_nt: TGCGCCAGCAGCCAAGAGATAGTCGATGAGCAGTTCTTC
cdr3_aa: CASSQEIVDEQFF

j_call: TRBJ1-5
d_call: .
clone_size: .
v_call: TRBV6-1
cdr3_nt: TGTGCCAGCAGTGAAGGAGGTCAGGGAATGGTTGGACAGCCCCAGCATTTT
cdr3_aa: CASSEGGQGMVGQPQHF

j_call: TRBJ2-1
d_call: .
clone_size: .
v_call: TRBV2
cdr3_nt: TGTGCCAGCAATTACGGAGGGGCGAACAATGAGCAGTTCTTC
cdr3_aa: CASNYGGANNEQFF

j_call: TRBJ1-1
d_call: TRBD1
clone_size: .
v_call: TRBV11-2
cdr3_nt: TGTGCCAGCAGCTTAGAGGGACAGGTCACTGAAGCTTTCTTT
cdr3_aa: CASSLEGQVTEAFF